This T cell receptor (beta chain) is from a study of shared clonotypes between healthy human individuals. Study context: Those who served as donors were a couple of women and three men between the ages of 18 and 49. Three plates were used per donor for CD4 naive, three for CD4 memory, two for CD8 naive and one for CD8 memory.

Clones were read by immunoSEQ multiplex PCR, and TCRdb kept only the in-frame ones, dropping some. The sample has roughly 300,000 clones, over 70% seen once. V was pared by 4 bases and J by 4 bases, with 10 bases between. Germline V gene lookup returns CDR1 SNHLY and CDR2 FYNNEI. The CDR3 runs to 13 residues. Material for sequencing was memory CD4+ T cells sorted from blood. Specified subset: CD45RA-negative fraction. The chain couples TRBV2 to TRBJ1-2; maybe TRBD1 (6 bases). The receptor's source is a man aged 25 to 45 in good health. CDR3 in amino acids: CASSGGGAYGYTF. CDR3 nucleotide sequence: TGTGCCAGCAGTGGTGGGGGGGCCTATGGCTACACCTTC.